A selection of T cell receptor beta chains follows, all from one sample in a study of molecular identifiers for immune sequencing clone quantification. Each CDR3 protein gets one entry after TCRdb re-called the PCR reads with MiXCR. This table has hundreds of thousands of distinct CDR3 sequences, around 20% appearing once. The specimen sequenced was naive CD8+ T cells from blood, with Jurkat cell RNA spiked in. The receptors were sampled from a human donor in good health. Some libraries in this study had Jurkat cell RNA spiked in. CDR3s include the opening cysteine and the closing phenylalanine or tryptophan. A D gene is named only where the DNA matches it firmly. The size entry is marked missing in some rows and otherwise reads once, few, many or a size class.

V gene: TRBV7-9
D gene: TRBD2
J gene: TRBJ2-4
clone size: many
CDR3 protein: CASSPGAGATKNIQYF
CDR3 DNA: TGTGCCAGCAGCCCCGGTGCGGGAGCGACCAAAAACATTCAGTACTTC

V gene: TRBV4-1
D gene: TRBD2
J gene: TRBJ2-7
clone size: few
CDR3 protein: CASSQDWGGDEQYF
CDR3 DNA: TGCGCCAGCAGCCAAGATTGGGGGGGTGACGAGCAGTACTTC

V gene: TRBV9
D gene: .
J gene: TRBJ2-3
clone size: few
CDR3 protein: CASTPTGLADTQYF
CDR3 DNA: TGTGCCAGCACCCCGACTGGCTTAGCAGATACGCAGTATTTT

V gene: TRBV6-1
D gene: .
J gene: TRBJ2-7
clone size: many
CDR3 protein: CASSEARLARGEQYF
CDR3 DNA: TGTGCCAGCAGTGAAGCGAGGCTAGCTCGCGGCGAGCAGTACTTC

V gene: TRBV14
D gene: .
J gene: TRBJ2-1
clone size: few
CDR3 protein: CASSLGASVSYNEQFF
CDR3 DNA: TGTGCCAGCAGCCTGGGGGCCTCGGTCTCCTACAATGAGCAGTTCTTC

V gene: TRBV19
D gene: .
J gene: TRBJ2-4
clone size: many
CDR3 protein: CASMWGDIQYF
CDR3 DNA: TGTGCCAGTATGTGGGGGGACATTCAGTACTTC

V gene: TRBV12-5
D gene: TRBD1
J gene: TRBJ1-1
clone size: few
CDR3 protein: CASGLPPTPGGNTEAFF
CDR3 DNA: TGTGCTAGTGGTCTTCCCCCCACGCCAGGGGGGAACACTGAAGCTTTCTTT

V gene: TRBV6-2/TRBV6-3
D gene: .
J gene: TRBJ1-5
clone size: many
CDR3 protein: CASSYEITYNQPQHF
CDR3 DNA: TGTGCCAGCAGTTACGAAATTACCTACAATCAGCCCCAGCATTTT

V gene: TRBV7-2
D gene: TRBD2
J gene: TRBJ2-3
clone size: many
CDR3 protein: CASSLAIGGVSDTQYF
CDR3 DNA: TGTGCCAGCAGCTTAGCGATCGGGGGGGTATCAGATACGCAGTATTTT

V gene: TRBV11-2
D gene: .
J gene: TRBJ2-5
clone size: many
CDR3 protein: CASRDSGAQETQYF
CDR3 DNA: TGTGCCAGCAGGGACTCGGGGGCTCAAGAGACCCAGTACTTC

V gene: TRBV4-3
D gene: .
J gene: TRBJ1-1
clone size: many
CDR3 protein: CASSPYYFTATEAFF
CDR3 DNA: TGCGCCAGCAGCCCCTACTATTTTACTGCCACTGAAGCTTTCTTT

V gene: TRBV28
D gene: .
J gene: TRBJ2-7
clone size: many
CDR3 protein: CASSFRGRLDYEQYF
CDR3 DNA: TGTGCCAGCAGTTTCAGAGGGCGACTAGACTACGAGCAGTACTTC

V gene: TRBV28
D gene: .
J gene: TRBJ2-1
clone size: many
CDR3 protein: CASSLVYEQFF
CDR3 DNA: TGTGCCAGCAGTTTAGTGTATGAGCAGTTCTTC

V gene: TRBV5-4
D gene: TRBD1
J gene: TRBJ2-7
clone size: many
CDR3 protein: CASSLTGAEQYF
CDR3 DNA: TGTGCCAGCAGCCTAACAGGGGCCGAGCAGTACTTC

V gene: TRBV24-1
D gene: .
J gene: TRBJ2-1
clone size: many
CDR3 protein: CATSDFNGSGEQFF
CDR3 DNA: TGTGCCACCAGTGATTTTAACGGGTCCGGTGAGCAGTTCTTC

V gene: TRBV11-2
D gene: .
J gene: TRBJ1-5
clone size: few
CDR3 protein: CASSLEAGYNQPQHF
CDR3 DNA: TGTGCCAGCAGCTTAGAGGCAGGCTACAATCAGCCCCAGCATTTT

V gene: TRBV6-5
D gene: .
J gene: TRBJ2-5
clone size: many
CDR3 protein: CASSRRGSSQETQYF
CDR3 DNA: TGTGCCAGCAGTCGCAGGGGCTCGAGCCAAGAGACCCAGTACTTC

V gene: TRBV4-1
D gene: .
J gene: TRBJ2-4
clone size: many
CDR3 protein: CASSQLPGTKNIQYF
CDR3 DNA: TGCGCCAGCAGCCAATTACCCGGGACAAAAAACATTCAGTACTTC

V gene: TRBV11-2
D gene: TRBD1
J gene: TRBJ2-7
clone size: many
CDR3 protein: CASTNPRTGNTYEQYF
CDR3 DNA: TGTGCCAGCACCAATCCCCGGACAGGGAATACCTACGAGCAGTACTTC

V gene: TRBV5-1
D gene: .
J gene: TRBJ2-7
clone size: many
CDR3 protein: CASSVEGHMTSYEQYF
CDR3 DNA: TGCGCCAGCAGCGTGGAGGGACACATGACTTCCTACGAGCAGTACTTC

V gene: TRBV30
D gene: .
J gene: TRBJ2-1
clone size: many
CDR3 protein: CAWSVRGRRNEQFF
CDR3 DNA: TGTGCCTGGAGTGTACGGGGGCGCCGGAATGAGCAGTTCTTC

V gene: TRBV10-1
D gene: .
J gene: TRBJ2-2
clone size: .
CDR3 protein: CASSDSGELFF
CDR3 DNA: TGCGCCAGCAGTGACTCCGGGGAGCTGTTTTTT

V gene: TRBV20-1
D gene: .
J gene: TRBJ2-4
clone size: many
CDR3 protein: CSGEVGSKNIQYF
CDR3 DNA: TGCAGTGGTGAAGTGGGGTCCAAAAACATTCAGTACTTC

V gene: TRBV28
D gene: .
J gene: TRBJ2-7
clone size: many
CDR3 protein: CASSPATLTVYEQYF
CDR3 DNA: TGTGCCAGCAGCCCTGCGACCCTCACGGTCTACGAGCAGTACTTC

V gene: TRBV19
D gene: .
J gene: TRBJ2-4
clone size: many
CDR3 protein: CASSIVLGGTKNIQYF
CDR3 DNA: TGTGCCAGTAGTATCGTATTGGGCGGGACCAAAAACATTCAGTACTTC

V gene: TRBV7-2
D gene: .
J gene: TRBJ1-1
clone size: many
CDR3 protein: CASSPGVWAEAFF
CDR3 DNA: TGTGCCAGCAGCCCAGGAGTTTGGGCTGAAGCTTTCTTT

V gene: TRBV13
D gene: .
J gene: TRBJ2-7
clone size: few
CDR3 protein: CASSTGLEFGEQYF
CDR3 DNA: TGTGCCAGCAGCACGGGCCTTGAATTCGGTGAGCAGTACTTC

V gene: TRBV5-4
D gene: TRBD2
J gene: TRBJ2-7
clone size: few
CDR3 protein: CASFVAGVLNEQYF
CDR3 DNA: TGTGCCAGCTTCGTAGCGGGAGTGTTAAACGAGCAGTACTTC

V gene: TRBV11-2
D gene: TRBD2
J gene: TRBJ2-7
clone size: few
CDR3 protein: CASSILVDRWGGSSYEQYF
CDR3 DNA: TGTGCCAGCAGCATCCTGGTGGATCGGTGGGGGGGGAGCTCCTACGAGCAGTACTTC